The rows below give T cell receptor beta chains drawn from one sample of a study of CD8 T cells in Susac syndrome. TCRdb re-derived calls from the immunoSEQ multiplex PCR reads in MiXCR, one entry per CDR3 protein. The data show 150,000 to 190,000 distinct CDR3 sequences, approximately 95% seen once. The sequenced material came from CD4+ T cells from PBMCs. Receptors originate from a human donor with Susac syndrome. Each CDR3 is given with its conserved first and last residue. D genes are given only for firm matches. A clone size is listed for some rows: how often the clone was seen (once, few, many), or a class if it is expanded.

cdr3_aa: CATKIGDTQYF
cdr3_nt: TGTGCCACCAAGATTGGTGATACGCAGTATTTT
v_call: TRBV6-5
clone_size: -
d_call: -
j_call: TRBJ2-3

cdr3_aa: CASSRGQYNEQFF
cdr3_nt: TGCGCCAGCAGCCGAGGACAGTACAATGAGCAGTTCTTC
v_call: TRBV4-1
clone_size: -
d_call: -
j_call: TRBJ2-1

cdr3_aa: CSAIRRGGETQYF
cdr3_nt: TGCAGTGCTATCCGCCGGGGGGGCGAGACCCAGTACTTC
v_call: TRBV20-1
clone_size: -
d_call: TRBD2
j_call: TRBJ2-5

cdr3_aa: CASSLEASGPLGTQYF
cdr3_nt: TGCGCCAGCAGCTTGGAGGCTAGCGGGCCCCTCGGGACCCAGTACTTC
v_call: TRBV5-1
clone_size: -
d_call: TRBD2
j_call: TRBJ2-5

cdr3_aa: CSVVQGVKNIQYF
cdr3_nt: TGCAGCGTTGTACAGGGGGTTAAAAACATTCAGTACTTC
v_call: TRBV29-1
clone_size: -
d_call: TRBD1
j_call: TRBJ2-4

cdr3_aa: CASSQGRTQYF
cdr3_nt: TGTGCCAGCAGCCAAGGGAGGACCCAGTACTTC
v_call: TRBV14
clone_size: -
d_call: -
j_call: TRBJ2-5

cdr3_aa: CSARDRADGYTF
cdr3_nt: TGCAGTGCTAGAGATAGGGCGGATGGCTACACCTTC
v_call: TRBV20-1
clone_size: -
d_call: -
j_call: TRBJ1-2

cdr3_aa: CASSQATSDSPLHF
cdr3_nt: TGTGCCAGCAGCCAAGCTACTTCGGATTCACCCCTCCACTTT
v_call: TRBV4-2
clone_size: few
d_call: -
j_call: TRBJ1-6

cdr3_aa: CSAGRDTYEQYF
cdr3_nt: TGCAGTGCTGGCCGGGACACCTACGAGCAGTACTTC
v_call: TRBV20-1
clone_size: once
d_call: -
j_call: TRBJ2-7

cdr3_aa: CSARGKETQYF
cdr3_nt: TGCAGCGCGAGGGGGAAAGAGACCCAGTACTTC
v_call: TRBV29-1
clone_size: -
d_call: -
j_call: TRBJ2-5

cdr3_aa: CASTRRTGPRDEQFF
cdr3_nt: TGTGCCAGCACCAGAAGGACTGGGCCTCGGGATGAGCAGTTCTTC
v_call: TRBV27
clone_size: -
d_call: -
j_call: TRBJ2-1

cdr3_aa: CASSQGTAETQYF
cdr3_nt: TGTGCCAGCAGCCAAGGGACAGCCGAGACCCAGTACTTC
v_call: TRBV3-1
clone_size: -
d_call: -
j_call: TRBJ2-5

cdr3_aa: CATSRDTGETGQPQHF
cdr3_nt: TGTGCCACCAGCAGAGATACAGGGGAGACTGGGCAGCCCCAGCATTTT
v_call: TRBV15
clone_size: -
d_call: TRBD1
j_call: TRBJ1-5

cdr3_aa: CASSEFQVPYEQYF
cdr3_nt: TGTGCCAGCAGTGAATTCCAGGTTCCATACGAGCAGTACTTC
v_call: TRBV25-1
clone_size: once
d_call: -
j_call: TRBJ2-7

cdr3_aa: CASSPGPGRPNTEAFF
cdr3_nt: TGTGCCAGCAGTCCAGGGCCAGGGAGGCCGAACACTGAAGCTTTCTTT
v_call: TRBV12-3/TRBV12-4
clone_size: -
d_call: -
j_call: TRBJ1-1

cdr3_aa: CASSDSGANEQFF
cdr3_nt: TGTGCCAGCAGCGATTCAGGGGCGAATGAGCAGTTCTTC
v_call: TRBV7-9
clone_size: -
d_call: -
j_call: TRBJ2-1

cdr3_aa: CASSPRDSRQPQHF
cdr3_nt: TGTGCCAGCAGCCCTCGAGACAGCCGACAGCCCCAGCATTTT
v_call: TRBV6-2/TRBV6-3
clone_size: -
d_call: -
j_call: TRBJ1-5

cdr3_aa: CASSQARGSQETQYF
cdr3_nt: TGTGCCAGCAGCCAAGCCCGGGGCTCCCAAGAGACCCAGTACTTC
v_call: TRBV3-1
clone_size: -
d_call: -
j_call: TRBJ2-5

cdr3_aa: CAISESQLAGGPISYEQYF
cdr3_nt: TGTGCCATCAGTGAGTCCCAACTAGCGGGGGGGCCGATCAGCTACGAGCAGTACTTC
v_call: TRBV10-3
clone_size: -
d_call: TRBD2
j_call: TRBJ2-7

cdr3_aa: CATSAGAKKTQYF
cdr3_nt: TGTGCCACCTCAGCAGGGGCTAAAAAGACCCAGTACTTC
v_call: TRBV24-1
clone_size: -
d_call: -
j_call: TRBJ2-5

cdr3_aa: CASSRASGNTIYF
cdr3_nt: TGTGCCAGCAGTCGGGCCTCTGGAAACACCATATATTTT
v_call: TRBV25-1
clone_size: -
d_call: -
j_call: TRBJ1-3

cdr3_aa: CSVDLGLGNTIYF
cdr3_nt: TGCAGCGTTGACTTAGGACTTGGAAACACCATATATTTT
v_call: TRBV29-1
clone_size: -
d_call: -
j_call: TRBJ1-3

cdr3_aa: CASSEVEQGAKDTQYF
cdr3_nt: TGTGCCAGCAGTGAAGTGGAACAGGGGGCGAAAGATACGCAGTATTTT
v_call: TRBV2
clone_size: -
d_call: TRBD1
j_call: TRBJ2-3

cdr3_aa: CASMPDRANYGYTF
cdr3_nt: TGTGCCAGCATGCCGGACAGAGCTAACTATGGCTACACCTTC
v_call: TRBV2
clone_size: -
d_call: -
j_call: TRBJ1-2

cdr3_aa: CASTHGGGLVVNEQFF
cdr3_nt: TGTGCCAGCACCCACGGAGGGGGGCTAGTGGTGAATGAGCAGTTCTTC
v_call: TRBV7-2
clone_size: once
d_call: -
j_call: TRBJ2-1

cdr3_aa: CSAIPIAGFHTGELFF
cdr3_nt: TGCAGTGCTATCCCGATAGCGGGGTTTCACACCGGGGAGCTGTTTTTT
v_call: TRBV20-1
clone_size: once
d_call: TRBD2
j_call: TRBJ2-2